The 22 T cell receptor beta chains reported below all come from one sample, sequenced in a study of response to subunit inactivated influenza vaccine. TCRdb passed the RT-PCR reads through MiXCR, listing each CDR3 protein once. The sample includes under 850,000 distinct CDR3 sequences, around 18% of them seen just once. The specimen was PBMCs from blood, collected roughly 5 days after vaccination. Every receptor here comes from a man aged 50 to 59 who received an inactivated influenza vaccine.

The genes are TRBV15 and TRBJ2-7; D unclear. V was pared by 2 bases and J by 4 bases, with 15 bases between. The CDR3 spans 15 residues. The germline V gene has CDR1 LNHNV and CDR2 YYDKDF (reference sequence). The CDR3 spells CATSRRLFGRYEQYF. The CDR3 region has the DNA TGTGCCACCAGCAGACGACTCTTTGGCCGTTACGAGCAGTACTTC.

The J gene is TRBJ2-2, the V gene TRBV28, with 7 bases matching TRBD2. Germline V gives CDR1 MDHEN, CDR2 SYDVKM. V trimming: 6 bases; J trimming: 6 bases; junction bases outside the gene matches: 10. The CDR3 consists of 15 residues. In nucleotides, the CDR3 is TGTGCCAGCAGACAAAGCGGGGTTATCTCCGGGGAGCTGTTTTTT. Translation gives CASRQSGVISGELFF.

The chain links TRBV7-9 to TRBJ2-3; 9 bases agree with TRBD1. Per germline, CDR1 SEHNR and CDR2 FQNEAQ (reference sequence). The CDR3 runs 17 residues. The V gene end was trimmed by 4 bases and the J gene end by 4 bases; junction bases not matched to a gene: 12. The CDR3 loop is CASSSRNRGLSADTQYF. The CDR3 region has the DNA TGTGCCAGCAGCTCGCGTAACAGGGGGCTTTCCGCAGATACGCAGTATTTT.

The chain has TRBV20-1 and TRBJ2-7, with 12 bases that match TRBD2. Germline trimming cut 1 base from V and 3 bases from J; bases unmatched to any gene: 7. Germline CDR1 DFQATT, CDR2 SNEGSKA (reference sequence). The CDR3 has 16 residues. The CDR3 is CSARVLGTSGHYEQYF. The CDR3 DNA is TGCAGTGCTAGAGTCCTTGGGACTAGCGGGCACTACGAGCAGTACTTC.

This clonotype was seen a handful of times. The genes are TRBV7-2 and TRBJ2-5, with TRBD2 identical over 7 bases. Germline lookup yields CDR1 SGHTA and CDR2 FQGNSA. The junction had 7 bases not matched to a gene; V was cut back by 1 base and J by 5 bases. The CDR3 is 15 residues long. The CDR3 here is CASSLVRAGPETQYF. CDR3 coding DNA: TGTGCCAGCAGCTTAGTTCGAGCGGGACCTGAGACCCAGTACTTC.

The CDR3 sequence: CASSRHGEAGANVLTF. The CDR3 DNA is TGCGCCAGCAGCCGCCATGGGGAAGCTGGGGCCAACGTCCTGACTTTC. V usage is TRBV5-1 and J usage is TRBJ2-6, with D unresolved. The V gene lost 4 bases and the J gene lost 2 bases, with 13 bases spanning the gap. This CDR3 has 16 residues. The germline gives CDR1 SGHRS, CDR2 YFSETQ.

The chain uses TRBV7-2 and TRBJ2-2; D is perhaps TRBD2 (5 bases). CDR3 length equals 13 residues. CDR1 is SGHTA, CDR2 FQGNSA, per germline. V lost 2 bases and J lost 8, with 9 bases in between. CDR3: CASSLNSVGELFF. In nucleotides, the CDR3 is TGTGCCAGCAGCTTAAATAGCGTGGGGGAGCTGTTTTTT.

The V call is TRBV5-1, the J call TRBJ2-6; D gene ambiguous. The CDR3 has 15 residues. The V end lost 3 bases, the J end lost 0 bases, and 7 bases lay between the germline ends. Looked up from germline, CDR1 is SGHRS and CDR2 is YFSETQ. CDR3 residues: CASSSMASGANVLTF. CDR3 DNA sequence: TGCGCCAGCAGCTCGATGGCCTCTGGGGCCAACGTCCTGACTTTC.

J is TRBJ2-3 and V is TRBV7-2, with 11 bases identical to TRBD2. CDR1 and CDR2 from the germline V gene are SGHTA and FQGNSA. The V and J ends lost 5 bases and 6 bases, in that order; junction bases with no gene match: 13. CDR3 size: 17 residues. The CDR3 DNA reads TGTGCCAGCAGCCAATACCCCATGCTAGCGGGGGGCGATACGCAGTATTTT. Translation: CASSQYPMLAGGDTQYF. The full variable domain, its missing parts supplied by reference TRBV7-2 and TRBJ2-3, is GAGVSQSPSNKVTEKGKDVELRCDPISGHTALYWYRQSLGQGLEFLIYFQGNSAPDKSGLPSDRFSAERTGGSVSTLTIQRTQQEDSAVYLCASSQYPMLAGGDTQYFGPGTRLTVL.

This clonotype was counted a few times. The CDR3, as DNA: TGTGCCAGCAGCCAAAGACAGGACAACACTGAAGCTTTCTTT. Translating it yields CASSQRQDNTEAFF. The chain carries TRBV7-9 and TRBJ1-1; D might be TRBD1 (6 bases). V was cut by 5 bases and J by 2 bases, with 12 bases left in between. The CDR3 is 14 amino acids. Germline CDR1 is SEHNR and CDR2 is FQNEAQ (reference sequence).

This clonotype was seen more than once but under ten times. This CDR3 is CASSLAQGSDEQYF. CDR3 in DNA: TGTGCCAGCAGTTTGGCTCAGGGTTCCGACGAGCAGTACTTC. This chain uses TRBV6-2 or TRBV6-3 with TRBJ2-7; D is possibly TRBD1 (5 bases). The length of the CDR3 is 14 residues. The V and J ends lost 4 bases and 5 bases respectively, with 15 bases between them. CDR1 is MNHEY, CDR2 SVGEGT, per germline.

The chain joins TRBV6-5 to TRBJ2-7; 8 positions agree with TRBD2. The CDR3 extends over 14 amino acids. Germline lookup yields CDR1 MNHEY and CDR2 SVGAGI. The V gene end was trimmed by 5 bases and the J gene end by 1 base; junction bases not matched to a gene: 4. The CDR3 loop is CASSTSGPSYEQYF. CDR3 sequence (DNA): TGTGCCAGCAGTACTAGCGGACCTTCCTACGAGCAGTACTTC.

This clonotype has a count of ten or more. The chain employs TRBV12-3 or TRBV12-4 and TRBJ2-5, with 8 bases aligning to TRBD2. The CDR3 consists of 13 residues. V lost 3 bases and J lost 5; bases outside the gene matches: 2. CDR3: CASSFRGGETQYF. CDR3 sequence (DNA): TGTGCCAGCAGTTTTCGGGGGGGGGAGACCCAGTACTTC.

The CDR3 coding sequence is TGTGCCAGCAGTTTAGGGGGGCGCCCCTACGAGCAGTACTTC. Protein product: CASSLGGRPYEQYF. The rearrangement joins TRBV28 to TRBJ2-7, with D perhaps TRBD1 or TRBD2 (6 bases each). The germline V gene encodes CDR1 MDHEN and CDR2 SYDVKM. Trimming took 2 bases from V and 2 from J, leaving 10 bases between them. The CDR3 has 14 amino acids.

This clonotype was observed many times. The rearrangement joins TRBV12-3 or TRBV12-4 to TRBJ2-2, with TRBD1 matching 9 bases. The CDR3 is 16 residues long. The V segment lost 6 bases and the J segment 4 bases; nucleotides outside the gene matches: 9. The CDR3 DNA is TGTGCCAGCAGCCCTCCCGCGACAGGGGGCACCGGGGAGCTGTTTTTT. Translated, it gives CASSPPATGGTGELFF.

This sequence joins TRBV12-3 or TRBV12-4 and TRBJ2-7; D gene uncertain. The CDR3 consists of 16 residues. V dropped 5 bases and J dropped 4 bases, with 21 bases sitting between them. This CDR3 reads CASSPHTPKGSYEQYF. The CDR3 nucleotides read TGTGCCAGCAGTCCACATACCCCGAAAGGATCATACGAGCAGTACTTC.

The chain couples TRBV11-2 to TRBJ1-2; D uncertain. The V and J ends lost 4 bases and 8 bases respectively, with 20 bases between them. The CDR3 has 15 residues. Looked up from germline, CDR1 is SGHAT and CDR2 is FQNNGV. CDR3: CASSYPFVGSGGYTF. CDR3 nucleotide sequence: TGTGCCAGCAGCTACCCGTTCGTAGGGAGTGGAGGCTACACCTTC.

The rearrangement uses TRBV29-1 and TRBJ1-1, with 7 positions matching TRBD1. Germline CDR1 and CDR2: SQVTM and ANQGSEA. V was pared by 6 bases and J by 0 bases, with 10 bases of the junction left unmatched. The CDR3 sequence is 15 residues long. The CDR3 region has the DNA TGCAGCGTACCCATTAGACAGGGAATGAACACTGAAGCTTTCTTT. Encoded protein: CSVPIRQGMNTEAFF.

The table lists this clonotype with many counts. The chain carries TRBV6-1 and TRBJ2-2; D is perhaps TRBD1 (7 bases). CDR1 MNHNS and CDR2 SASEGT come from the germline V gene. With 10 bases removed from V and 2 bases from J, the gap between germline ends came to 11 bases. There are 13 residues in the CDR3. The CDR3 DNA reads as TGTGCCACGGGGGACAGAAACACCGGGGAGCTGTTTTTT. This translates into CATGDRNTGELFF.

There are a few counts of this clonotype. This chain connects TRBV29-1 to TRBJ2-2; a possible D gene is TRBD1 (6 bases). V shed 5 bases and J shed 1 base, with 26 bases lying between them. There are 19 residues in the CDR3. In germline, CDR1 is SQVTM, CDR2 ANQGSEA. CDR3 bases: TGCAGCGTTAGAACGCGTAGAGTCCGGGACACAGAGAACACCGGGGAGCTGTTTTTT. This gives the protein CSVRTRRVRDTENTGELFF.

This clonotype was seen only a few times. This chain connects TRBV20-1 to TRBJ2-7; 8 bases are a match to TRBD1. V gave up 5 bases and J gave up 6 bases; unmatched junction bases: 6. The CDR3 spans 12 residues. Germline V CDR1 and CDR2: DFQATT, SNEGSKA (reference sequence). This chain's CDR3 is CSAEGQDCEQYF. The CDR3 nucleotides read TGCAGTGCTGAGGGACAGGACTGCGAGCAGTACTTC.

The CDR3 region has the DNA TGTGCCAGCAGCTTAGATTCTTGGCCTGAGCAGTTCTTC. This gives the protein CASSLDSWPEQFF. This chain links TRBV11-2 with TRBJ2-1; no reliable D call. The CDR3 covers 13 residues. CDR1 and CDR2 from the germline V gene are SGHAT and FQNNGV. V dropped 0 bases and J dropped 9 bases, with 9 bases sitting between them.